Listed here are 18 T cell receptor beta chains from one sample, sequenced in a study of blood T cells in healthy people across ages. The authors ran a second PCR of about 6 to 11 cycles using a sample-barcoded 5' primer and a J-beta primer mix. TCRdb re-derived calls from the 5' RACE reads in MiXCR, one entry per CDR3 protein. In the table there are about 930,000 distinct CDR3 sequences, 25% to 35% of which are singletons. The sample was also linked to a second study, of T cells of mothers and their children.

Sequenced input: blood. These receptors all come from a woman between 40 and 50 years old in good health.

As concerns this clonotype: The junction differs from germline at one of its ends, possibly a read error. The chain links TRBV7-9 to TRBJ1-1; D unclear. Germline V gene data show CDR1 as SEHNR and CDR2 as FQNEAQ (reference sequence). The CDR3 loop spans 14 amino acids. CDR3 nucleotides: TGTGCCAACAGCTCACGGACGGAGAACACTGAAGCTTTCTTT. Residues: CANSSRTENTEAFF. The variable domain in full, completed from reference TRBV7-9 and TRBJ1-1, reads DTGVSQNPRHKITKRGQNVTFRCDPISEHNRLYWYRQTLGQGPEFLTYFQNEAQLEKSRLLSDRFSAERPKGSFSTLEIQRTEQGDSAMYLCANSSRTENTEAFFGQGTRLTVV.

This chain connects TRBV7-2 to TRBJ2-1; 11 nucleotides line up with TRBD2. Germline values: CDR1 SGHTA, CDR2 FQGNSA. V dropped 0 bases and J dropped 4; count of bases not matched to a gene: 5. The CDR3 consists of 17 residues. CDR3 sequence: CASSLAPSGGPYNEQFF. CDR3 nucleotide sequence: TGTGCCAGCAGCTTAGCACCTAGCGGGGGGCCTTACAATGAGCAGTTCTTC.

The J gene is TRBJ1-1, the V gene TRBV28; 11 positions agree with TRBD1. Looked up from germline, CDR1 is MDHEN and CDR2 is SYDVKM. This CDR3 has 17 residues. With 3 bases clipped from V and 4 bases from J, the junction kept 10 bases outside the gene matches. The chain's CDR3 is CASSFSWTGGFGTEAFF. The CDR3 nucleotides read TGTGCCAGCAGTTTTTCGTGGACAGGGGGCTTCGGCACTGAAGCTTTCTTT.

This clonotype was counted between two and nine times. CDR3 DNA sequence: TGCGCCAGCAGCATTCAGCTGGCCGGGACAGGGGGCTCCTACGAGCAGTACTTC. Its protein is CASSIQLAGTGGSYEQYF. The J gene is TRBJ2-7, the V gene TRBV5-1, with TRBD1 matching over 11 bases. Trimming cost V 4 bases and J 0 bases; bases outside gene matches: 12. Germline CDR1 is SGHRS and CDR2 is YFSETQ. The CDR3 contains 18 residues.

In its sample, this clonotype was seen a few times. The chain links TRBV5-1 to TRBJ2-5, with no clear D. Germline values: CDR1 SGHRS, CDR2 YFSETQ. The germline V and J ends were trimmed by 6 bases and 2 bases, with 8 bases remaining between them. The CDR3 extends over 12 amino acids. CDR3 in amino acids: CASTNGQETQYF. The CDR3 DNA sequence: TGCGCCAGCACTAACGGGCAAGAGACCCAGTACTTC.

This clonotype was recorded many times. CDR3 nucleotide sequence: TGTGCCAGCAGTTGGGCCAGGGGCAACGAGCAGTACTTC. As protein: CASSWARGNEQYF. J is TRBJ2-7 and V is TRBV6-5; D might be TRBD1 (6 bases). The germline CDR1 and CDR2 sequences are MNHEY and SVGAGI. The CDR3 consists of 13 residues. Trimming took 4 bases from V and 5 from J, leaving 12 bases between them.

V usage is TRBV6-1 and J usage is TRBJ2-6; 7 nucleotides align to TRBD1. The CDR3 runs 17 residues. The V segment lost 4 bases and the J segment 0 bases; nucleotides outside the gene matches: 6. Germline V gene data show CDR1 as MNHNS and CDR2 as SASEGT. The CDR3 is CASSGAGTVSGANVLTF. CDR3 DNA: TGTGCCAGCAGTGGGGCCGGGACAGTCTCTGGGGCCAACGTCCTGACTTTC.

The chain recombines TRBV29-1 with TRBJ2-7; tentative D call: TRBD1 (5 bases). Per the germline V gene, CDR1 is SQVTM and CDR2 is ANQGSEA. The CDR3 contains 13 residues. The ends were cut back, 6 bases at V and 0 bases at J, with 12 bases in the middle. DNA for the CDR3: TGCAGCGTCCGACAGCCCGACTCCTACGAGCAGTACTTC. Protein: CSVRQPDSYEQYF.

This clonotype was counted between two and nine times. The chain recombines TRBV20-1 with TRBJ2-1; D may be TRBD1 or TRBD2 (5 bases each). Germline CDR1 is DFQATT and CDR2 is SNEGSKA (reference sequence). Deletions cut 5 bases from V and 8 bases from J, with 19 bases between. The CDR3 sequence is 14 residues long. CDR3 sequence: CSARPGPDAYEQFF. For the CDR3, the DNA is TGCAGTGCTCGGCCGGGACCCGACGCCTATGAGCAGTTCTTC.

This clonotype was picked up many times. The CDR3 sequence: CASSKSRDPREEKLFF. CDR3 coding DNA: TGTGCCAGCAGCAAGAGCCGGGACCCGAGGGAAGAAAAACTGTTTTTT. V gene TRBV7-6 combines with J gene TRBJ1-4, with a weak D call TRBD1 (5 bases). Trimming cost V 5 bases and J 8 bases, with 21 bases left between them. Germline V CDR1 and CDR2: SGHVS, FNYEAQ. The CDR3 totals 16 residues.

Turning to this clonotype: The junction departs from the called germline gene at one end, perhaps through a read error. The chain carries TRBV7-9 and TRBJ2-7, with 8 bases matching TRBD1. The CDR3 has 14 amino acids. From germline, CDR1 is SEHNR and CDR2 FQNEAQ (reference sequence). The DNA for the CDR3 is TGTGCCGGCAGCACGGACAGGGTACCCTACGAGCAGTACTTC. Its translation is CAGSTDRVPYEQYF.

This clonotype has more than one count but fewer than ten. The rearrangement links TRBV5-1 to TRBJ2-1; the D gene could be TRBD1 or TRBD2 (5 bases each). This CDR3 is built from 14 residues. Germline CDR1 SGHRS, CDR2 YFSETQ. V was shortened by 0 bases and J by 7 bases, with 11 bases between the two germline ends. In DNA, the CDR3 is TGCGCCAGCAGCTTGGGGTCAGGGAGTAATGAGCAGTTCTTC. Residues: CASSLGSGSNEQFF.

This clonotype was counted only a few times. The chain carries TRBV7-2 and TRBJ2-3; tentative D call: TRBD2 (6 bases). The germline V gene encodes CDR1 SGHTA and CDR2 FQGNSA. Between the trimmed V and J ends, which lost 1 base and 4 bases, there was a span of 18 bases. The CDR3 spans 17 residues. CDR3 in DNA: TGTGCCAGCAGCTTAGTGGAGGGGATACCCCTCCCAGATACGCAGTATTTT. This sequence encodes CASSLVEGIPLPDTQYF.

The sample holds many counts of this clonotype. J is TRBJ1-5 and V is TRBV20-1; D unresolved. Germline CDR1 and CDR2: DFQATT and SNEGSKA (reference sequence). The CDR3 consists of 14 residues. V was pared by 0 bases and J by 9 bases, with 15 bases between. The CDR3 sequence is CSARDGSDGAPQHF. In nucleotides, the CDR3 is TGCAGTGCTAGAGATGGTAGTGACGGCGCGCCCCAGCATTTT.

As DNA, the CDR3 is TGTGCCAGCAGCCAAACCCGAGCGGGGGGGCTCAATGAGCAGTTCTTC. This encodes CASSQTRAGGLNEQFF. The chain carries TRBV3-1 and TRBJ2-1; 10 bases fit TRBD2. This CDR3 is built from 16 residues. Unmatched junction bases numbered 7, after V lost 2 bases and J lost 6 bases. Germline CDR1 and CDR2: LGHDT and YNNKEL (reference sequence).

This clonotype was counted a few times. The V and J genes are TRBV2 and TRBJ2-1; 8 bases align to TRBD1. Germline V gene data show CDR1 as SNHLY and CDR2 as FYNNEI. V was pared by 6 bases and J by 9 bases, with 4 bases of the junction left unmatched. This CDR3 comprises 12 residues. Here the CDR3 reads CASSQGAGEQFF. The CDR3 region has the DNA TGTGCCAGCAGCCAGGGGGCAGGTGAGCAGTTCTTC.

This clonotype was observed a few times. The CDR3 bases are TGCAGCGCAAGGACTAGCGGAAACCAAGAGACCCAGTACTTC. It specifies CSARTSGNQETQYF. V is TRBV29-1 and J is TRBJ2-5; 10 bases fit TRBD2. The CDR3 consists of 14 residues. Germline V lookup: CDR1 SQVTM, CDR2 ANQGSEA. V gave up 7 bases and J gave up 0 bases; unmatched junction bases: 5.

This clonotype came up many times. The V and J genes are TRBV7-2 and TRBJ2-7; D remains unclear. V was pared by 5 bases and J by 1 base, with 9 bases between. There are 13 residues in the CDR3. From germline, CDR1 is SGHTA and CDR2 FQGNSA. CDR3 amino acids: CASSATWSYEQYF. DNA for the CDR3: TGTGCCAGCAGCGCAACCTGGTCCTACGAGCAGTACTTC.